This entry describes one T cell receptor beta chain. This clone has a handful of counts. Its antigen remains unidentified. Qualities for individual bases were not recorded, and no much larger clone is one base off. Receptor libraries were prepared by the immunoSEQ multiplex PCR assay. A mixture of 60 forward primers for TCR Vbeta segments and 13 reverse primers for TCR Jbeta segments was used in the multiplex PCR. Amplification of the CDR3 region of rearranged TCR beta genes was performed with a multiplex PCR assay on genomic DNA. The Illumina HiSeq System was used to sequence the amplified TCR beta libraries as 87-base-pair reads. As for the authors' bioinformatics: A later analysis tallied about 77 million unique TCR beta chains across the 666 repertoires, and around 9.9 million of those chains were shared by two or more donors. Raw reads were error-corrected and collapsed into unique sequences by a nearest-neighbor algorithm in which closely related sequences were merged to remove PCR and sequencing errors. To assign V, D and J gene segments, CDR3 sequences were aligned to IMGT reference sequences. For a sequence to be retained, at least a six-nucleotide match to both a V gene segment and a J gene segment was required. Rearrangements were called productive when the CDR3 lacked stop codons and stayed in frame with V and J; all others were non-productive. Following IMGT convention, CDR3 was defined as the stretch from the second conserved V-encoded cysteine to the conserved J-encoded phenylalanine. The earlier analysis of 450 to 750 of the donors excluded any sequence lacking an unambiguous match to a single V gene segment. An earlier analysis of about 590 of the donors classified V segments as functional when productive rearrangements were above 56.7% and as segregating when the standard deviation between donors was above 5%. A statistical classification framework was built for diagnosing cytomegalovirus status from the catalog of TCR beta chain sequences. In a later analysis, TCR nucleotide sequences were compared against IMGT/GENE-DB human TR gene sequences so that V and J genes could be assigned. Using the TCRdist pipeline, a later analysis assigned CDR3 sequences along with most-parsimonious VDJ recombination scenarios. A later analysis defined each TCR beta chain by its CDR3 amino acid sequence plus V-gene family, and excluded reads lacking a unique V-gene family. To address suspected cross-contamination and a sequencing artifact, a later analysis removed 450 to 700 highly shared, low-generation-probability nucleotide sequences. For each public chain, a later analysis derived a clonal expansion index from normalized ranks of inferred template counts within each repertoire. In a later analysis, generation probabilities were computed using a VDJ recombination model fitted to out-of-frame rearrangements, and the results were checked against IGoR. In a later analysis, TCR-TCR, TCR-HLA and TCR-CMV co-occurrence was scored with hypergeometric tests, and a repertoire-size bias correction was applied to TCR pairs. False discovery rates were estimated in a later analysis by permuting HLA or CMV assignments 20 times. In a later analysis, co-occurring TCRs were grouped with DBSCAN, and TCRdist sequence similarity was added when clustering was performed within HLA-allele-positive subsets. Repertoires with fewer than 30,000 or more than 120,000 public chains were left out of co-occurrence clustering, as were five repertoires with anomalous nucleotide sharing. TCRdb obtained this table from immuneACCESS and retained in-frame rearrangements with V and J assigned. These tables miss some clones; where compared with another copy, unresolved V genes account for less than half of the shortfall, and the remainder is unexplained. V, J and clone size were drawn from that table, and D and trimming were deduced from the DNA. For this sample the table gives 100,000 to 150,000 clones, of which 10% to 13% were detected only once. In total, the top ten clones hold roughly 4.2% of the sample.

This sample is part of a study of cytomegalovirus exposure and HLA in healthy donors (dated by TCRdb to about 2017). For the study in its entirety: In an earlier analysis of some 610 of the donors, 276 Gb of sequence data and 90 million to 120 million unique TCR beta sequences from about 190 million T cells were reported. An early release that covered fewer than 800 HLA-typed donors contained approximately 300 gigabases of sequencing data and 85 million to 100 million unique TCR sequences. Of the approximately 400 genotyped donors, over 70% fell in the genetic ancestry cluster associated with self-reported Caucasian donors. The study aimed to test whether signatures of past pathogen exposure could be identified by cataloging public T cell receptors. Using immunosequencing, the study profiled T cell repertoires from 500 to 800 subjects and related those repertoires to cytomegalovirus serostatus. A separate validation cohort of approximately 130 different subjects was used in addition to the roughly 670-subject first cohort. To predict cytomegalovirus infection status, the study combined high-throughput TCR immunosequencing, statistical association of individual TCRs with disease status, and machine learning. To study patterns of TCR occurrence, a later analysis re-analyzed previously published TCR beta repertoires from under 750 donors and added high-resolution HLA genotyping. In the later analysis, no new phenotypic data were used to find candidate immune exposures; instead, reliance was placed on TCR beta sequences and their occurrence across donors. An earlier analysis of around 580 of the donors used high-throughput TCR beta sequencing to judge whether each TCR beta V gene segment behaved as functional or pseudogenic. Donor age, sex, ethnicity and CMV serostatus were compiled alongside the repertoire data. In a later genetic analysis, genome-wide SNP genotypes for about 60% of the 666 donors were used, and that subset was treated as a discovery cohort. Every discovery cohort repertoire had been produced on one sequencing platform. HLA typing covered class I and class II loci at four-digit resolution. The number of typed donors differed by locus: 629-630 for A, B, C, DRB1 and DQB1; approximately 520 for DQA1; 600 to 610 for DPA1; and roughly 470 for DPB1. Four to six DR-DQ haplotypes were handled as single units for association and clustering, since linkage in the cohort was strong. Among about 360 genotyped donors of the cohort, an average of approximately 240,000 unique TCR beta nucleotide sequences were sequenced per donor, roughly a sixth of them non-productive.

Beyond this particular receptor, the publication reports: According to a later analysis, TCR association rates differed among HLA loci, with DRB1 alleles showing the most associated TCRs and HLA-C alleles showing the fewest. A cluster of highly shared sequence variants was judged likely to be a technical artifact of the sequencing pipeline. In a later analysis, most CMV-associated TCR beta chains were found to appear HLA-restricted, with HLA associations seemingly driven largely by CMV exposure. Correlated functional status among segregating V segments might be attributable to linkage disequilibrium, but an unknown experimental factor could not be ruled out. Sequencing depth was assumed to be roughly uniform across donors in the presence/absence analyses, though that assumption may not hold. In a later analysis, 16,951 TCR beta sequences were associated with specific HLA alleles at a false discovery rate of 0.05. Cytomegalovirus status was reported to be diagnosed by the classifier with high specificity and sensitivity in both the original and validation cohorts. In a later analysis, HLA-associated TCR beta chains were found to be more clonally expanded and to have lower generation probabilities than equally common non-associated chains. In an earlier analysis of some 550 of the donors, most TCR beta V segments were observed in productive rearrangements about 87% or about 30% of the time, broadly matching IMGT annotations. Only TCR beta chains were sequenced in this cohort, and the absence of alpha or paired-chain data limited detectable features. The study gave a list of some 150 TCR beta chains associated with cytomegalovirus. Compared with the approximately 720-donor mean, donors in an Asian-associated ancestry cluster had fewer N-insertions in productive TCRs, according to a later genetic analysis. Most TCR sequences were observed very rarely across donors, whereas some public TCRs were present in many individuals. When HLA alleles, especially DR and DQ, strongly co-occurred, TCR associations were difficult to assign to individual alleles. Because counts were too low, some 17 rarely observed V segments, including chromosome 9 orphons, were excluded from the earlier analysis of several hundred of the donors. V-gene and J-gene trimming of TCR beta chains was associated with a missense DCLRE1C variant in a later genetic analysis, and the association was replicated in an independent cohort. Because some donors lacked HLA typing at each locus, the association tests relied only on the typed subset. According to the authors, the approach could potentially be generalized to other disease states and immunological phenotypes. For the cohort, immune exposure information was limited to CMV serostatus. Several of the top co-occurrence clusters appeared to be linked to parvovirus B19, influenza, CMV and Epstein-Barr virus, according to a later analysis. A further reported finding was that TCR beta sequences accurately predicted the HLA-A and HLA-B alleles for most subjects in the first cohort. In vitro tests confirmed that three of the cytomegalovirus-associated TCR beta chains recognize cytomegalovirus antigens.

The cohort comprised some 680 healthy bone marrow donors. At the time of sampling, every cohort member was nominally healthy, though immune exposures that went unrecorded were likely present. The donor tested CMV seropositive, placing the donor among the approximately 290 seropositive members of the cohort. Each donor provided a peripheral blood sample, and peripheral blood mononuclear cells were used for TCR beta sequencing. The Qiagen DNeasy Blood Extraction Kit was used to extract genomic DNA from the blood cell samples. The TCR sequence derives from a woman younger than 35 in good health and CMV-seropositive. The specimen sequenced was PBMCs.

The nucleotide sequence reads TGTGCCAGCAGCTACTCCTTTTACTACGAGCAGTACTTC. It specifies CASSYSFYYEQYF. This chain joins TRBV5-6 to TRBJ2-7, with the identity of the D gene unclear. Reading the germline V gene gives CDR1 SGHDT and CDR2 YYEEEE. Inclusive of the bounding cysteine and phenylalanine, the CDR3 is 13 residues long. Of all the DNA, just the CDR3 is kept, 39 bases in frame from base 1. The junction carries 10 bases between V and J, which are trimmed by 3 bases and 3 bases respectively. The CDR3, completed at both ends by the reference TRBV5-6 and TRBJ2-7 genes, gives the full variable domain DAGVTQSPTHLIKTRGQQVTLRCSPKSGHDTVSWYQQALGQGPQFIFQYYEEEERQRGNFPDRFSGHQFPNYSSELNVNALLLGDSALYLCASSYSFYYEQYFGPGTRLTVT.